The 14 T cell receptor beta chains below all came from one sample that was sequenced in a study of graft-versus-host responses after intestinal transplantation. Some clones are missing from TCRdb's copy, which holds only in-frame ones; the method was immunoSEQ multiplex PCR. The sample gives about 130,000 clones, around 90% of which show up once; 0.15% to 0.2% is in the top ten. For these receptors, no antigen is known. Specimen: unstimulated CD4+ T cells sorted from spleen or lymph node cells, collected before intestinal transplant. Source of these receptors: a human donor who received an intestinal transplant.

A few counts support this clone. This chain uses TRBV28 with TRBJ1-5; 9 bases line up with TRBD1. Germline V gives CDR1 MDHEN, CDR2 SYDVKM. Trimming cost V 1 base and J 5 bases; bases outside gene matches: 15. CDR3 length: 19 residues. The CDR3 sequence: CASSLFRTGAQRRHQPQHF. CDR3 coding DNA: TGTGCCAGCAGTTTATTCCGGACAGGGGCCCAGCGGCGTCATCAGCCCCAGCATTTT. Using reference TRBV28 and TRBJ1-5 for the parts outside the CDR3, the full variable domain is DVKVTQSSRYLVKRTGEKVFLECVQDMDHENMFWYRQDPGLGLRLIYFSYDVKMKEKGDIPEGYSVSREKKERFSLILESASTNQTSMYLCASSLFRTGAQRRHQPQHFGDGTRLSIL.

The chain recombines TRBV10-1 with TRBJ1-6; D might be TRBD1 (5 bases). Germline CDR1 and CDR2: WNHNN and SYGVQD (reference sequence). Trimming pared 3 bases from V and 5 bases from J, leaving 8 bases between. The CDR3 sequence is 14 residues long. For the CDR3, the DNA is TGCGCCAGCAGTGAAGCAGGGAATAATTCACCCCTCCACTTT. It translates to CASSEAGNNSPLHF.

V and J are TRBV5-1 and TRBJ2-1; D is unresolved. Trimming cost V 4 bases and J 10 bases, with 15 bases left between them. The CDR3 has 13 residues. CDR1 SGHRS and CDR2 YFSETQ come from the germline V gene. For the CDR3, the DNA is TGCGCCAGCAGCCTCGGCCTGCCGGACGAGCAGTTCTTC. It specifies CASSLGLPDEQFF.

The chain uses TRBV21-1 and TRBJ1-3. TRBV21-1 has pseudogene status. This CDR3 is built from 19 residues. The CDR3 loop is CASSKISVRSSVIGNTIYF. Here the CDR3 DNA reads TGTGCCAGCAGCAAAATTAGCGTTCGGTCTTCGGTAATTGGAAACACCATATATTTT.

The gene calls are TRBV6-1 and TRBJ2-7; a weak D match, TRBD1 (6 bases). Germline V gene data show CDR1 as MNHNS and CDR2 as SASEGT. Between the trimmed V and J ends, which lost 6 bases and 4 bases, there was a span of 19 bases. There are 15 residues in the CDR3. The chain's CDR3 is CASRNDRPYLYEQYF. The CDR3 DNA follows: TGTGCCAGCAGGAACGACAGGCCCTACCTTTACGAGCAGTACTTC.

This chain joins TRBV19 and TRBJ1-5; 9 nucleotides agree with TRBD1. There are 17 residues in the CDR3. Germline V gene data show CDR1 as LNHDA and CDR2 as SQIVND (reference sequence). The V segment lost 5 bases and the J segment 3 bases; nucleotides outside the gene matches: 11. The CDR3: CASSPRDRAVNNQPQHF. As DNA, the CDR3 is TGTGCCAGTAGTCCAAGGGACAGGGCGGTAAACAATCAGCCCCAGCATTTT.

This rearrangement joins TRBV7-9 to TRBJ2-1; D is undetermined. This CDR3 region has 16 residues. Germline V lookup: CDR1 SEHNR, CDR2 FQNEAQ (reference sequence). The V end lost 0 bases, the J end lost 9 bases, and 18 bases lay between the germline ends. CDR3 in amino acids: CASSLALGPGPGEQFF. CDR3 coding DNA: TGTGCCAGCAGCTTAGCGTTAGGACCCGGACCAGGTGAGCAGTTCTTC. Full variable domain (remainder filled in from reference TRBV7-9 and TRBJ2-1): DTGVSQNPRHKITKRGQNVTFRCDPISEHNRLYWYRQTLGQGPEFLTYFQNEAQLEKSRLLSDRFSAERPKGSFSTLEIQRTEQGDSAMYLCASSLALGPGPGEQFFGPGTRLTVL.

Here the CDR3 reads CASSYGGTPSYEQYF. The CDR3 DNA is TGCGCCAGCAGCTATGGAGGGACGCCTTCCTACGAGCAGTACTTC. The chain joins TRBV5-1 to TRBJ2-7; possible D gene TRBD2, 6 bases. Germline V gives CDR1 SGHRS, CDR2 YFSETQ. Trimming took off 3 bases at V and 1 base at J, with 14 bases between the two ends. CDR3 length: 15 residues.

The gene calls are TRBV19 and TRBJ2-7, with D tentatively TRBD2 (7 bases). The V gene lost 4 bases and the J gene lost 2 bases, with 12 bases spanning the gap. This CDR3 has 14 amino acids. CDR1 is LNHDA, CDR2 SQIVND, per germline (reference sequence). The DNA for the CDR3 is TGTGCCAGTAGTAAAAGGGGGGGGGCCTACGAGCAGTACTTC. This gives the protein CASSKRGGAYEQYF. Drawing the rest from reference TRBV19 and TRBJ2-7, the complete variable domain is DGGITQSPKYLFRKEGQNVTLSCEQNLNHDAMYWYRQDPGQGLRLIYYSQIVNDFQKGDIAEGYSVSREKKESFPLTVTSAQKNPTAFYLCASSKRGGAYEQYFGPGTRLTVT.

The V gene is TRBV15, the J gene TRBJ1-6; D is perhaps TRBD1 (6 bases). Trimming shortened V by 1 base and J by 6 bases, and 16 bases separated the two germline ends. CDR3 length: 17 amino acids. Germline CDR1 is LNHNV and CDR2 is YYDKDF (reference sequence). CDR3 amino acids: CATSRAGRGGSNSPLHF. In nucleotides, the CDR3 is TGTGCCACCAGCAGAGCAGGACGGGGGGGCAGTAATTCACCCCTCCACTTT.

This clone was detected only a few times. This chain uses TRBV6-6 with TRBJ2-7; 7 bases are a match to TRBD1. Germline CDR1 MNHNY, CDR2 SVGAGI (reference sequence). The ends lost 4 bases at V and 2 bases at J; junction bases unmatched: 2. This CDR3 has 13 residues. The CDR3 DNA is TGTGCCAGCAGTTCGGACAGGCCCTACGAGCAGTACTTC. This gives the protein CASSSDRPYEQYF.

This clone was seen more than once but under ten times. This chain joins TRBV11-1 and TRBJ1-4; the D is unclear. The CDR3 covers 13 residues. V was cut by 5 bases and J by 10 bases, with 14 bases left in between. The germline CDR1 and CDR2 sequences are SGHAT and FQDESV (reference sequence). The CDR3: CASSLSVEGKLFF. The CDR3 nucleotides are TGTGCCAGCAGCCTCTCCGTCGAGGGAAAACTGTTTTTT.

The chain couples TRBV4-2 to TRBJ2-1; the D gene is possibly TRBD2 (5 bases). CDR1 and CDR2 from the germline V gene are LGHNA and YNFKEQ. This CDR3 is 14 amino acids long. Trimming left V 0 bases short and J 4 bases short, with 7 bases between. The CDR3 DNA follows: TGTGCCAGCAGCCAAGACGGGGAGTACAATGAGCAGTTCTTC. Its translation is CASSQDGEYNEQFF.

This clone was counted a single time. The chain carries TRBV10-3 and TRBJ2-1; 7 bases match TRBD1. V lost 6 bases and J lost 6; bases outside the gene matches: 11. Germline V lookup: CDR1 ENHRY, CDR2 SYGVKD. The CDR3 covers 15 residues. In DNA, the CDR3 is TGTGCCATCAGGCCCACAGGGGTTAGGAGCAATGAGCAGTTCTTC. It translates to CAIRPTGVRSNEQFF.